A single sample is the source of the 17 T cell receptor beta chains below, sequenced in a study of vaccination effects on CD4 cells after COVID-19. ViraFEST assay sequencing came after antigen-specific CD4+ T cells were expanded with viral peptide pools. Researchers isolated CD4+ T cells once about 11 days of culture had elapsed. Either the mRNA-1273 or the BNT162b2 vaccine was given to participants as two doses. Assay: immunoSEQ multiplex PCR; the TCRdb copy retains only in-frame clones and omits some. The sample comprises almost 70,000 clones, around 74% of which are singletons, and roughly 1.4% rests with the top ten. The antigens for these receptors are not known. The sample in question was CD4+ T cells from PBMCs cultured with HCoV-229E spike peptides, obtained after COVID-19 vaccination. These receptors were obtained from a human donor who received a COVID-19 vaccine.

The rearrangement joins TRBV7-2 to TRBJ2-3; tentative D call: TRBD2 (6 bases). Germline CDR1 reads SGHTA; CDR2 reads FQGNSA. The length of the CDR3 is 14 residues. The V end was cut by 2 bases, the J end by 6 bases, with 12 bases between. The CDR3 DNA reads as TGTGCCAGCAGCTTAATACTAGCCGTGGATACGCAGTATTTT. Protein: CASSLILAVDTQYF. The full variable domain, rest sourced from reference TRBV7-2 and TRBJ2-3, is GAGVSQSPSNKVTEKGKDVELRCDPISGHTALYWYRQSLGQGLEFLIYFQGNSAPDKSGLPSDRFSAERTGGSVSTLTIQRTQQEDSAVYLCASSLILAVDTQYFGPGTRLTVL.

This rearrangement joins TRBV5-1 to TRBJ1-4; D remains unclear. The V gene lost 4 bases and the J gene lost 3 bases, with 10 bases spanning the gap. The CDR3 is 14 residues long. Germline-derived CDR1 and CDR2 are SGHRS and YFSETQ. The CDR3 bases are TGCGCCAGCAGCCATTCTGTTGCTAATGAAAAACTGTTTTTT. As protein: CASSHSVANEKLFF.

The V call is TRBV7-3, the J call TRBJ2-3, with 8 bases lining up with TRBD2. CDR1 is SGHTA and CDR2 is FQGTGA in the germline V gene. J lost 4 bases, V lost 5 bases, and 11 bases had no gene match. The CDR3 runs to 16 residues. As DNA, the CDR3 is TGTGCCAGCAGCCCATCACCCGGGACTAGTGCAGATACGCAGTATTTT. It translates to CASSPSPGTSADTQYF. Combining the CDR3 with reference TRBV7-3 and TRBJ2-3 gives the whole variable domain GAGVSQTPSNKVTEKGKYVELRCDPISGHTALYWYRQSLGQGPEFLIYFQGTGAADDSGLPNDRFFAVRPEGSVSTLKIQRTERGDSAVYLCASSPSPGTSADTQYFGPGTRLTVL.

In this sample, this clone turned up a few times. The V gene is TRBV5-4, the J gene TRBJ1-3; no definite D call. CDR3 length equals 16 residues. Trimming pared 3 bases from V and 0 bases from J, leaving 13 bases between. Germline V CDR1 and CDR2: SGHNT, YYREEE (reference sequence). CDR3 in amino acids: CASSSQTVSSGNTIYF. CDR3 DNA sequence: TGTGCCAGCAGCTCGCAGACGGTGAGCTCTGGAAACACCATATATTTT.

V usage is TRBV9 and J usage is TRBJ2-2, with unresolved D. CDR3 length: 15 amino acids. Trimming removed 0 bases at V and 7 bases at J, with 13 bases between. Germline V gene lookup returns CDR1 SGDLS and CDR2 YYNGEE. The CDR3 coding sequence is TGTGCCAGCAGCGTAGGAGTTTCGATGGGCGGGGAGCTGTTTTTT. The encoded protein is CASSVGVSMGGELFF.

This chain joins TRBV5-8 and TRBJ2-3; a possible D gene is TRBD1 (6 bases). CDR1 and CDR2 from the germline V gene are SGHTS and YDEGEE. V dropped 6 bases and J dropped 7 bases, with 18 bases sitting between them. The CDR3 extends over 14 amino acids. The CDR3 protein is CASTRDRRTNTQYF. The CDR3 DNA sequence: TGTGCCAGCACCCGTGACAGGCGAACAAATACGCAGTATTTT.

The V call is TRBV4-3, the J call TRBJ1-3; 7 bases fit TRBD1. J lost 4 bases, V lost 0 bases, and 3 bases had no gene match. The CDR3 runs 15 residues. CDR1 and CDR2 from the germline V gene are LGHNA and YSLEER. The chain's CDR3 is CASSQETGRGNTIYF. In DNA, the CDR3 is TGCGCCAGCAGCCAAGAGACAGGGCGAGGAAACACCATATATTTT.

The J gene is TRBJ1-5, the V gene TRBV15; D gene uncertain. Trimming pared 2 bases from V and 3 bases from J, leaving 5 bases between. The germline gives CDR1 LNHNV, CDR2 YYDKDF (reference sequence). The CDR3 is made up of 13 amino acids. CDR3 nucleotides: TGTGCCACCAGCAGATTCTCCAATCAGCCCCAGCATTTT. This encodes CATSRFSNQPQHF.

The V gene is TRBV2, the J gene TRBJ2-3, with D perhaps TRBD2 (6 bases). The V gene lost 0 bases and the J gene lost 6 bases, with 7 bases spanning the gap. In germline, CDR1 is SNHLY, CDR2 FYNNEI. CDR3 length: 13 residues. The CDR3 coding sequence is TGTGCCAGCAGTGAAGCACGGGGGGATACGCAGTATTTT. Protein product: CASSEARGDTQYF.

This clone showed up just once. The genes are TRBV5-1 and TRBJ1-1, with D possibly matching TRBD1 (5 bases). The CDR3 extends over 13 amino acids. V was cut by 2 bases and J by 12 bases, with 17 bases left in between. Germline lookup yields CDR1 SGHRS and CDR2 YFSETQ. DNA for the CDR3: TGCGCCAGCAGCTTAGAGGGGATGGGTGAGTCTTTCTTT. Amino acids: CASSLEGMGESFF.

The CDR3: CASSGYTEAFF. The DNA for the CDR3 is TGTGCCAGCAGCGGATATACTGAAGCTTTCTTT. The chain links TRBV6-5 to TRBJ1-1; no definite D call. The ends were cut back, 6 bases at V and 5 bases at J, with 7 bases in the middle. CDR3 length: 11 amino acids. CDR1 is MNHEY, CDR2 SVGAGI, per germline.

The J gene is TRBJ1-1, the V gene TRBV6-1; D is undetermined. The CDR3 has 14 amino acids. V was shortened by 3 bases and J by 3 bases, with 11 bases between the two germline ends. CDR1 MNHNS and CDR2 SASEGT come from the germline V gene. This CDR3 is CASSEGPRDTEAFF. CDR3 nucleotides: TGTGCCAGCAGTGAGGGCCCGCGGGACACTGAAGCTTTCTTT.

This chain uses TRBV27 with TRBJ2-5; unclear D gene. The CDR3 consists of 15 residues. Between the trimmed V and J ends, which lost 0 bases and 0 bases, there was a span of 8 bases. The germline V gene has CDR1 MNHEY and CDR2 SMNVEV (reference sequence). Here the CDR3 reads CASSLSSTNQETQYF. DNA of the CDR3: TGTGCCAGCAGTTTATCGTCGACAAACCAAGAGACCCAGTACTTC.

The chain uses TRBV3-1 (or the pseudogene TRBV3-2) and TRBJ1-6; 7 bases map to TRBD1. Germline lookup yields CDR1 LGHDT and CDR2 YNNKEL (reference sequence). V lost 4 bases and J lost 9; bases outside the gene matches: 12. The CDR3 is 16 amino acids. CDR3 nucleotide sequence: TGTGCCAGCAGCCTCGGGACAGCCTCCTCGGGTTCACCCCTCCACTTT. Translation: CASSLGTASSGSPLHF.

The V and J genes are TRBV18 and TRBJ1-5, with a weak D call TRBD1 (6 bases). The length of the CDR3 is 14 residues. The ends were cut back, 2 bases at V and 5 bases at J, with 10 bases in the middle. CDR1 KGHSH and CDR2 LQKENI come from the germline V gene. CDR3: CASSPSAGDQPQHF. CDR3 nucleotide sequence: TGTGCCAGCTCACCATCGGCAGGGGATCAGCCCCAGCATTTT.

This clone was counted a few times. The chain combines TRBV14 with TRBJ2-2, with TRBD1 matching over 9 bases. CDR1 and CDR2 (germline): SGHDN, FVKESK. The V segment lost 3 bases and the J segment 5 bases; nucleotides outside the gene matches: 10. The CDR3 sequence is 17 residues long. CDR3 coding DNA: TGTGCCAGCAGCCACGGACTATGGACAGGGGTGACCGGGGAGCTGTTTTTT. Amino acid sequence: CASSHGLWTGVTGELFF.

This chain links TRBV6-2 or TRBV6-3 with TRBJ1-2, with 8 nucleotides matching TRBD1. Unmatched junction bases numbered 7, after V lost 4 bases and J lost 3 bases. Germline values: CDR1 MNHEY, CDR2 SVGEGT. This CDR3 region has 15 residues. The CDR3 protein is CASSSSGQGYYGYTF. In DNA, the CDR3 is TGTGCCAGCAGTTCCAGTGGACAGGGCTACTATGGCTACACCTTC.